The entry below describes one TCR beta chain. This sample was taken from a study of blood T cell repertoires in COVID-19. Trimming took off 7 bases at V and 4 bases at J, with 13 bases between the two ends. This CDR3 spans 12 amino acids. Germline values: CDR1 SQVTM, CDR2 ANQGSEA. The protocol was immunoSEQ multiplex PCR, while the TCRdb copy is restricted to in-frame clones and leaves out a portion. The sample consists of tens of thousands of clones, around 83% of them appearing once. The source is a man in his forties or fifties with active COVID-19. V and J are TRBV29-1 and TRBJ2-5; D unresolved. Sequences were obtained from peripheral blood. CDR3 coding DNA: TGCAGCGGGTGGCTGTCGGGAGAGACCCAGTACTTC. Its translation: CSGWLSGETQYF.